The TCR beta chain described here comes from a study of tissue T cells after allogeneic stem cell transplantation. This clone appeared a single time. Mouse gene names apply. The CDR3 end falls 1 residue outside the read, so it is completed with the germline J gene. Per germline, CDR1 GFQATS and CDR2 STVNSAI. The CDR3 spans 14 residues. Trimming pared 3 bases from V and 0 bases from J, leaving 6 bases between. Clones were read by immunoSEQ multiplex PCR, and TCRdb kept only the in-frame ones, dropping some. The sample lists 7,500 to 8,500 clones; 45% to 60% were seen once. Time point specified: mouse harvest day 7 after allogeneic transplant. Mouse grafts combined 10^7 T-cell-depleted bone marrow cells with 10^6 splenic CD5+ T cells.

The sequenced material came from gut tissue. The V gene is TRBV20, the J gene TRBJ1-6, with no clear D. TRBJ1-6 is reported as an ORF; its role is uncertain. The sequence derives from a female BALB/c mouse given C57BL/6 T cells with graft-versus-host disease after an allogeneic hematopoietic cell transplant. The DNA read from the CDR3 is TGTGGTGCTAGAGAGGATTCCTATAATTCGCCCCTCTAC. It yields the protein CGAREDSYNSPLY. In full, the CDR3 reads CGAREDSYNSPLYF.